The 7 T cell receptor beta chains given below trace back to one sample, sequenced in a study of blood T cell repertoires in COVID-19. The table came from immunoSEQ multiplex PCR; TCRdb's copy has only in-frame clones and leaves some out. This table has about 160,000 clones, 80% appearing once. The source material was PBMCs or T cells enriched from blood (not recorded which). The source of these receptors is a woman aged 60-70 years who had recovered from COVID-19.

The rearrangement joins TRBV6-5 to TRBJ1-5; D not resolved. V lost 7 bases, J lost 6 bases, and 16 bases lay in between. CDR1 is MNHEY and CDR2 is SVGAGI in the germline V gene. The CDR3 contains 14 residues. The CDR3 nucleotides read TGTGCCAGCACCCAAAAGAGTGTGAGTCAGCCCCAGCATTTT. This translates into CASTQKSVSQPQHF.

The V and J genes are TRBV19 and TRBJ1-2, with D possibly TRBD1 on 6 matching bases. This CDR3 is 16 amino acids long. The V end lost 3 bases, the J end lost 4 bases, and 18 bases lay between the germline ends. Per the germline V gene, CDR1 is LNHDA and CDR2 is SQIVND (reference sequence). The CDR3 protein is CASSIGITGPGYGYTF. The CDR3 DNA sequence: TGTGCCAGTAGTATCGGGATTACAGGGCCTGGCTATGGCTACACCTTC.

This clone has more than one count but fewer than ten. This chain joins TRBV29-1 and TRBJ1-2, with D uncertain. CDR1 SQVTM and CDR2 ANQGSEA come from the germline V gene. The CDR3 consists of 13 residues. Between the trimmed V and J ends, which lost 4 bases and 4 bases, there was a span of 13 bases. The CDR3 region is CSVVPSPIYGYTF. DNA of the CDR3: TGCAGCGTTGTCCCAAGCCCCATCTATGGCTACACCTTC. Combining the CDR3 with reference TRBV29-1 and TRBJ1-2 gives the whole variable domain SAVISQKPSRDICQRGTSLTIQCQVDSQVTMMFWYRQQPGQSLTLIATANQGSEATYESGFVIDKFPISRPNLTFSTLTVSNMSPEDSSIYLCSVVPSPIYGYTFGSGTRLTVV.

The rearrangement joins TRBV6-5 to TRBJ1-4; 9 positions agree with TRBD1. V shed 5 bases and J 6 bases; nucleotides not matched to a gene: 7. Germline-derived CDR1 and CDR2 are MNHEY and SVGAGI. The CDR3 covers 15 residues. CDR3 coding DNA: TGTGCCAGCAGTCCGGGGTGGGACAGGGATGAAAAACTGTTTTTT. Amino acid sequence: CASSPGWDRDEKLFF.

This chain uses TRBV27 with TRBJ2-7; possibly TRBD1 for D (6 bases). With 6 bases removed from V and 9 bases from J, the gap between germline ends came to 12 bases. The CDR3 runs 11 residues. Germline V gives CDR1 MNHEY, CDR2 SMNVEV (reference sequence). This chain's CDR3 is CASSQGIGQYF. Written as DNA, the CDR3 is TGTGCCAGCAGCCAGGGGATAGGGCAGTACTTC.

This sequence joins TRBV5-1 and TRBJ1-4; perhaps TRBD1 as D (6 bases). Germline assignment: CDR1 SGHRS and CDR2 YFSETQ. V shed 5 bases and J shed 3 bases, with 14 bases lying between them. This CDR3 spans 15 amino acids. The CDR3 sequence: CASRGEGDANEKLFF. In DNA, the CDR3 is TGCGCCAGCAGGGGAGAGGGGGACGCTAATGAAAAACTGTTTTTT.

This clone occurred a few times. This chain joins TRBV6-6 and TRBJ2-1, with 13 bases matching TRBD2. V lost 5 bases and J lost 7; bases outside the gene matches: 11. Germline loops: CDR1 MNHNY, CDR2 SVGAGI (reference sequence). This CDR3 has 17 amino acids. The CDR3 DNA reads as TGTGCCAGCAGTCCCAGGCTGACTAGCGGGGGGCTAAATGAGCAGTTCTTC. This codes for CASSPRLTSGGLNEQFF.